One sample yielded the 15 T cell receptor beta chains listed below, sequenced in a study of T cell changes during pregnancy in multiple sclerosis. Measured with immunoSEQ multiplex PCR; TCRdb has only the in-frame clones, and not every one. The sample lists tens of thousands of clones; under 90% were seen once. The material sequenced was CD8+ T cells from peripheral blood mononuclear cells, taken after pregnancy. Every receptor here comes from a female donor with multiple sclerosis, enrolled in a pregnancy study.

The chain employs TRBV4-1 and TRBJ1-2; 8 nucleotides agree with TRBD1. Germline CDR1 reads MGHRA; CDR2 reads YSYEKL. With V trimmed by 3 bases and J by 8 bases, 11 bases remained unmatched. This CDR3 spans 15 amino acids. The CDR3 bases are TGCGCCAGCAGCCACTATCGGCAGGGGGCTAGAGGCTACACCTTC. Its protein is CASSHYRQGARGYTF.

Remarks on this clone: At one of its ends the junction is not consistent with the germline gene, which may arise from a read error. This rearrangement joins TRBV7-9 to TRBJ2-1, with TRBD2 matching over 12 bases. CDR3 length: 15 amino acids. The V gene's germline CDR1 is SEHNR and CDR2 FQNEAQ (reference sequence). CDR3 residues: CASSLAGGPYNEQFF. CDR3 bases: TGTGCCAGCAGCCTAGCGGGGGGGCCCTACAATGAGCAGTTCTTC.

This clone is a singleton in its sample. V gene TRBV6-5 combines with J gene TRBJ1-1; possibly TRBD1 for D (5 bases). Trimming removed 2 bases from V and 11 bases from J, with 15 bases in between. Germline CDR1 is MNHEY and CDR2 is SVGAGI. This CDR3 region has 13 residues. The CDR3 DNA reads as TGTGCCAGCAGTTACCGGCAGGGCTTGTCGGCTTTCTTT. This codes for CASSYRQGLSAFF.

This rearrangement joins TRBV4-3 to TRBJ2-7; TRBD2 agrees at 11 bases. J lost 1 base, V lost 1 base, and 3 bases had no gene match. The CDR3 length is 16 residues. The germline V gene has CDR1 LGHNA and CDR2 YSLEER. The CDR3 spells CASSQGLAGLSYEQYF. CDR3 DNA: TGCGCCAGCAGCCAAGGACTAGCGGGGTTATCCTACGAGCAGTACTTC.

The chain carries TRBV7-3 and TRBJ2-1; maybe TRBD1 (6 bases). The germline V and J ends were trimmed by 2 bases and 8 bases, with 10 bases remaining between them. CDR1 and CDR2 (germline): SGHTA, FQGTGA. CDR3 size: 13 residues. The DNA for the CDR3 is TGTGCCAGCAGCTTAGTACACAGGGATGAGCAGTTCTTC. Residues: CASSLVHRDEQFF.

This clone has just one count. The genes are TRBV27 and TRBJ1-2, with TRBD1 matching over 9 bases. This CDR3 spans 13 amino acids. J lost 4 bases, V lost 3 bases, and 0 bases had no gene match. Germline V gives CDR1 MNHEY, CDR2 SMNVEV (reference sequence). The CDR3 loop is CASSLDRGYGYTF. CDR3 bases: TGTGCCAGCAGTTTGGACAGGGGCTATGGCTACACCTTC.

The rearrangement uses TRBV12-5 and TRBJ2-4, with D maybe TRBD1 (6 bases). This CDR3 comprises 14 residues. With 7 bases removed from V and 2 bases from J, the gap between germline ends came to 12 bases. Germline CDR1 is LGHNT and CDR2 is FRNRAP. This CDR3 is CASATGSPKNIQYF. CDR3 sequence (DNA): TGTGCTAGTGCTACAGGGTCCCCCAAAAACATTCAGTACTTC. Using reference TRBV12-5 and TRBJ2-4 for the parts outside the CDR3, the full variable domain is DARVTQTPRHKVTEMGQEVTMRCQPILGHNTVFWYRQTMMQGLELLAYFRNRAPLDDSGMPKDRFSAEMPDATLATLKIQPSEPRDSAVYFCASATGSPKNIQYFGAGTRLSVL.

V gene TRBV9 combines with J gene TRBJ2-2, with TRBD1 matching over 7 bases. With V trimmed by 3 bases and J by 7 bases, 15 bases remained unmatched. This CDR3 has 17 residues. Germline CDR1 SGDLS, CDR2 YYNGEE. The CDR3 DNA follows: TGTGCCAGCAGCGGGGTGACAGGGCCCACCGTTTACGGGGAGCTGTTTTTT. Translated: CASSGVTGPTVYGELFF. Filled out from reference TRBV9 and TRBJ2-2, the complete variable domain reads DSGVTQTPKHLITATGQRVTLRCSPRSGDLSVYWYQQSLDQGLQFLIQYYNGEERAKGNILERFSAQQFPDLHSELNLSSLELGDSALYFCASSGVTGPTVYGELFFGEGSRLTVL.

The rearrangement uses TRBV14 and TRBJ2-2, with a weak D call TRBD1 (6 bases). Germline V lookup: CDR1 SGHDN, CDR2 FVKESK. The CDR3 spans 16 residues. Deletions cut 4 bases from V and 0 bases from J, with 12 bases between. DNA for the CDR3: TGTGCCAGCAGCCCCAAACAGGGAGCGAACACCGGGGAGCTGTTTTTT. This gives the protein CASSPKQGANTGELFF.

V is TRBV19 and J is TRBJ2-2; D remains unclear. This CDR3 has 14 residues. Per germline, CDR1 LNHDA and CDR2 SQIVND (reference sequence). V lost 3 bases and J 0 bases, leaving 5 bases between the germline ends. The CDR3 DNA reads TGTGCCAGTAGTATTTATCCGAACACCGGGGAGCTGTTTTTT. It yields the protein CASSIYPNTGELFF.

The V gene is TRBV5-1, the J gene TRBJ2-1, with 11 nucleotides matching TRBD1. The CDR3 extends over 15 amino acids. J gave up 6 bases and V 4 bases, and 6 bases lay outside the gene matches. The germline CDR1 and CDR2 sequences are SGHRS and YFSETQ. CDR3 nucleotides: TGCGCCAGCAGCGGACCGGGACAGGGGGTCAATGAGCAGTTCTTC. Protein sequence: CASSGPGQGVNEQFF.

The chain uses TRBV2 and TRBJ1-5; TRBD1 agrees at 8 bases. CDR1 and CDR2 (germline): SNHLY, FYNNEI. With V trimmed by 6 bases and J by 1 base, 2 bases remained unmatched. CDR3 length: 14 amino acids. CDR3 DNA: TGTGCCAGCAGAAGACAGGGGAGCAATCAGCCCCAGCATTTT. It specifies CASRRQGSNQPQHF.

This clone was recorded only once. The CDR3 nucleotides are TGTGCCAGCAGTGTCCCCGAGGGGGCCAGCGGCTATGGCTACACCTTC. The encoded protein is CASSVPEGASGYGYTF. This chain connects TRBV28 to TRBJ1-2, with 7 bases aligning to TRBD1. V trimming: 5 bases; J trimming: 4 bases; junction bases outside the gene matches: 13. Germline lookup yields CDR1 MDHEN and CDR2 SYDVKM. The CDR3 covers 16 residues.

The rearrangement links TRBV13 to TRBJ2-5, with TRBD2 identical over 9 bases. This CDR3 contains 14 residues. Trimming removed 1 base from V and 5 bases from J; junction bases left unmatched: 2. Germline V gives CDR1 PRHDT, CDR2 FYEKMQ (reference sequence). In DNA form, the CDR3 reads TGTGCCAGCAGCTTAGAACTAGCGGGTGAGACCCAGTACTTC. As protein: CASSLELAGETQYF.

The V gene is TRBV9, the J gene TRBJ1-1; TRBD1 matches 10 bases. Germline V gene data show CDR1 as SGDLS and CDR2 as YYNGEE. The CDR3 runs 13 residues. V dropped 5 bases and J dropped 2; count of bases not matched to a gene: 0. CDR3 region: CASRTGGNTEAFF. The CDR3 DNA reads TGTGCCAGCAGGACAGGGGGCAACACTGAAGCTTTCTTT.